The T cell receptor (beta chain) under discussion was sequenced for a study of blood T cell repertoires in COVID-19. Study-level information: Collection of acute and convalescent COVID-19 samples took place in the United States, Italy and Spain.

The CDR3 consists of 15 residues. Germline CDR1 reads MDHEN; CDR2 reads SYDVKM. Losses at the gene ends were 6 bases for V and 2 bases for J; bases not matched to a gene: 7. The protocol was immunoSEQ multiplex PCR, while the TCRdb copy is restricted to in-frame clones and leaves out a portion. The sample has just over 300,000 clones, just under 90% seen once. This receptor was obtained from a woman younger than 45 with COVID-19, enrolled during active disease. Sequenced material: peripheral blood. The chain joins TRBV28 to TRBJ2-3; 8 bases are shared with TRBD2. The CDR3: CASSRGGPYTDTQYF. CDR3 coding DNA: TGTGCCAGCAGCCGGGGGGGGCCGTACACAGATACGCAGTATTTT.